Included here is one TCR beta chain sequence, with context. This sample stems from a study of blood T cell repertoires in COVID-19. Study context: The study drew acute and convalescent COVID-19 samples from the United States, Italy and Spain. PBMCs, B-cell-depleted T cells, or T cells provided the cDNA or gDNA that made up the material.

In the original analysis: For nucleated cells, counts were estimated from reference gene primer amplification. This table comes from immunoSEQ multiplex PCR, and its TCRdb copy is limited to in-frame clones, with some not included. Clonal size and the V and J genes are those of that table, whereas D and trimming came from the DNA. Of 140,000 or so clones listed, 84% are singletons. Germline CDR1 is MDHEN and CDR2 is SYDVKM. V lost 8 bases and J lost 0; bases outside the gene matches: 11. The CDR3 is 16 amino acids. The J gene is TRBJ1-1, the V gene TRBV28; 8 bases agree with TRBD1. This receptor was obtained from a human donor in a cohort sampled during active COVID-19. Sequencing used peripheral blood. The CDR3 sequence is CASGAGGAVVNTEAFF. The DNA for the CDR3 is TGTGCCAGCGGGGCAGGGGGCGCAGTCGTGAACACTGAAGCTTTCTTT.